The rows below give T cell receptor beta chains drawn from one sample of a study of vaccination and CD4 T cells after COVID-19. Antigens of these TCRs are unknown. One entry per CDR3 protein results from TCRdb running MiXCR on the PCR reads. The table lists fewer than 20,000 distinct CDR3 sequences, approximately 40% of them singletons. The material was CD4+ T cells from blood, cultured in vitro, obtained before SARS-CoV-2 vaccination. The receptor source for this set is a human donor who had recovered from COVID-19. Each CDR3 is given with its conserved first and last residue. D genes are given only for firm matches. A row's size may be missing; if present it is once, few, many or a size class.

TRBV7-2	-	-	TRBJ1-5	TGTGCCAGCGGACATTTCCGCAATCAGCCCCAGCATTTT	CASGHFRNQPQHF
TRBV11-3	TRBD1	-	TRBJ2-2	TGTGCCAGCAGCTTCGAAGGGACAGGGGTTGCATTCGCCGGGGAGCTGTTTTTT	CASSFEGTGVAFAGELFF
TRBV20-1	-	once	TRBJ1-4	TGCAGTGCTCGGCGACAGACAACTAATGAAAAACTGTTTTTT	CSARRQTTNEKLFF
TRBV27	TRBD1	-	TRBJ1-4	TGTGCCAGCAGTCCCGTCTCCGGGACAGCTGAAAAACTGTTTTTT	CASSPVSGTAEKLFF
TRBV10-3	-	-	TRBJ2-5	TGTGCCATCAGTGATTTATGGGTCGGGGAAGAGACCCAGTACTTC	CAISDLWVGEETQYF
TRBV7-9	TRBD2	-	TRBJ2-1	TGTGCCAGCAGCTTAACGGGGGGTAACTACAATGAGCAGTTCTTC	CASSLTGGNYNEQFF
TRBV11-2	-	-	TRBJ2-2	TGTGCCAGCAGCCCCCAAATAAGGGGAGGCAGCACCGGGGAGCTGTTTTTT	CASSPQIRGGSTGELFF
TRBV19	-	-	TRBJ1-5	TGTGCCAGTAGTTTACAGAGAAGTAGCAATCAGCCCCAGCATTTT	CASSLQRSSNQPQHF
TRBV7-8	-	-	TRBJ2-2	TGTGCCAGCAGCTTCCGGCTAGCTGTCACCGGGGAGCTGTTTTTT	CASSFRLAVTGELFF
TRBV11-2	-	-	TRBJ2-7	TGTGCCAGCAGCTGGGGGTCGGGGCTACTCTACGAGCAGTACTTC	CASSWGSGLLYEQYF
TRBV15	TRBD1	-	TRBJ2-5	TGTGCCACCAGCAGAGATAAGGGGGCGGAGACCCAGTACTTC	CATSRDKGAETQYF
TRBV19	-	-	TRBJ1-1	TGTGCCAGCGCGTCAACAGGGAACACTGAAGCTTTCTTT	CASASTGNTEAFF
TRBV20-1	-	-	TRBJ1-5	TGCAGTGCTAGAGCCGAGGGACAAGGCCGATGGAATCAGCCCCAGCATTTT	CSARAEGQGRWNQPQHF
TRBV27	-	-	TRBJ1-2	TGTGCCAGCAGTTTATCTGGAAATAACTATGGCTACACCTTC	CASSLSGNNYGYTF
TRBV10-3	-	-	TRBJ2-5	TGTGCCATCAGTGAGACCGGGTACCAAGAGACCCAGTACTTC	CAISETGYQETQYF
TRBV2	-	-	TRBJ1-6	TGTGCCAGCAGTGAAGCAGGCAACTATAATTCACCCCTCCACTTT	CASSEAGNYNSPLHF
TRBV5-1	TRBD2	once	TRBJ2-3	TGCGCCAGCAGCCGGACTAGCGGGGGGGTTAGCACAGATACGCAGTATTTT	CASSRTSGGVSTDTQYF
TRBV4-3	TRBD2	-	TRBJ2-5	TGCGCCAGCAGCCAAGATATTGGGGGAGGGCAAGAGACCCAGTACTTC	CASSQDIGGGQETQYF
TRBV27	-	-	TRBJ2-7	TGTGCCAGCAGTTCAAGTGGGGAGGCTCCCCCCTACGAGCAGTACTTC	CASSSSGEAPPYEQYF
TRBV20-1	TRBD2	-	TRBJ2-3	TGCAGTGCTATCGGTCGTAGCGGGAGGGCTTCAAGCACAGATACGCAGTATTTT	CSAIGRSGRASSTDTQYF
TRBV20-1	-	few	TRBJ1-6	TGCAGTGCTAGACAGGGTTACAATTCACCCCTCCACTTT	CSARQGYNSPLHF
TRBV20-1	TRBD1	-	TRBJ1-1	TGCAGTGCTAGAGATCTCCAGGGGGCCAACACTGAAGCTTTCTTT	CSARDLQGANTEAFF
TRBV4-3	-	once	TRBJ1-2	-	CASSQAPIHPVGDGNTF
TRBV7-2	-	-	TRBJ2-2	TGTGCCAGCAGCTTAGTAGGGGGGAACACCGGGGAGCTGTTTTTT	CASSLVGGNTGELFF